The 30 T cell receptor beta chains listed next were all sequenced from one sample in a study of vaccination and CD4 T cells after COVID-19. The treatment: approximately nine-day PBMC culture with coronavirus spike peptide pools or control peptides (ViraFEST assay). CD4+ T cells that had been cultured provided DNA sequenced with the Oncomine TCR Beta short-read assay. TCRdb re-analysed the PCR reads in MiXCR, keeping a single row per CDR3 protein. Of over 20,000 distinct CDR3 sequences listed, about 40% are singletons. These receptors have no known antigen. Sequencing was performed on CD4+ T cells from blood, cultured in vitro. The receptors derive from a human donor who had recovered from COVID-19.

The gene calls are TRBV24-1 and TRBJ2-2; 8 bases match TRBD1. Germline loops: CDR1 KGHDR, CDR2 SFDVKD. The CDR3 length is 15 residues. J lost 1 base, V lost 7 bases, and 4 bases had no gene match. CDR3 protein: CATSPGQVNTGELFF. CDR3 coding DNA: TGTGCCACCAGCCCGGGACAGGTGAACACCGGGGAGCTGTTTTTT.

V is TRBV24-1 and J is TRBJ2-3; D is tentatively TRBD1 or TRBD2 (5 bases each). Trimming cost V 7 bases and J 0 bases, with 19 bases left between them. Germline V gene sequence: CDR1 KGHDR, CDR2 SFDVKD. This CDR3 region has 17 residues. The DNA of the CDR3 is TGTGCCACCAGGGGGGACGGATTAGATACTAGCACAGATACGCAGTATTTT. It translates to CATRGDGLDTSTDTQYF.

This clonotype was counted between two and nine times. The CDR3 sequence: CSARDWGATDTQYF. The CDR3 region has the DNA TGCAGTGCTAGGGACTGGGGTGCCACAGATACGCAGTATTTT. J is TRBJ2-3 and V is TRBV20-1, with D possibly TRBD2 on 5 matching bases. The CDR3 runs 14 residues. CDR1 and CDR2 (germline): DFQATT, SNEGSKA (reference sequence). Trimming took off 3 bases at V and 2 bases at J, with 12 bases between the two ends.

J is TRBJ2-1 and V is TRBV20-1; D is tentatively TRBD1 or TRBD2 (5 bases each). Germline values: CDR1 DFQATT, CDR2 SNEGSKA (reference sequence). The V and J ends lost 5 bases and 3 bases respectively, with 14 bases between them. The CDR3 loop spans 14 amino acids. The CDR3 spells CSASKGRIYNEQFF. The DNA of the CDR3 is TGCAGTGCTTCGAAGGGACGGATCTACAATGAGCAGTTCTTC.

The gene calls are TRBV7-9 and TRBJ2-7; TRBD1 matches at 9 bases. In germline, CDR1 is SEHNR, CDR2 FQNEAQ (reference sequence). The CDR3 totals 15 residues. V lost 5 bases to trimming and J lost 3 bases; unmatched junction nucleotides: 8. The CDR3 sequence is CASSTPGQGSYEQYF. DNA of the CDR3: TGTGCCAGCAGCACTCCGGGACAGGGTAGCTACGAGCAGTACTTC.

V gene TRBV6-5 combines with J gene TRBJ2-5, with a possible D match to TRBD1 (5 bases). In germline, CDR1 is MNHEY, CDR2 SVGAGI. This CDR3 region has 14 residues. The germline V and J ends were trimmed by 0 bases and 5 bases, with 10 bases remaining between them. CDR3 DNA sequence: TGTGCCAGCAGTTACTCTTACCCAGGGGAGACCCAGTACTTC. The encoded protein is CASSYSYPGETQYF.

The rearrangement uses TRBV28 and TRBJ2-3, with a possible D match to TRBD2 (5 bases). The germline gives CDR1 MDHEN, CDR2 SYDVKM. The CDR3 extends over 15 amino acids. The V end lost 4 bases, the J end lost 0 bases, and 11 bases lay between the germline ends. The CDR3 DNA is TGTGCCAGCAGTTCGACGGGGATTAGCACAGATACGCAGTATTTT. Translating it yields CASSSTGISTDTQYF.

The chain combines TRBV28 with TRBJ1-2, with 7 nucleotides matching TRBD1. Germline CDR1 and CDR2: MDHEN and SYDVKM. CDR3 length equals 16 residues. After removal of 6 bases from V and 4 bases from J, the junction contained 14 bases not matched to a gene. The CDR3 loop is CASRPSGTENIYGYTF. The CDR3 coding sequence is TGTGCCAGCAGACCGTCCGGGACAGAAAATATCTATGGCTACACCTTC.

This clonotype appeared a few times. The J gene is TRBJ1-1, the V gene TRBV2; D not resolved. CDR1 is SNHLY, CDR2 FYNNEI, per germline. This CDR3 has 11 amino acids. Trimming took 6 bases from V and 7 from J, leaving 9 bases between them. The CDR3 DNA reads TGTGCCAGCAGCCAGACTCGTGAAGCTTTCTTT. Translation gives CASSQTREAFF. Complete variable domain (other parts from reference TRBV2 and TRBJ1-1): EPEVTQTPSHQVTQMGQEVILRCVPISNHLYFYWYRQILGQKVEFLVSFYNNEISEKSEIFDDQFSVERPDGSNFTLKIRSTKLEDSAMYFCASSQTREAFFGQGTRLTVV.

The rearrangement uses TRBV6-1 and TRBJ1-3, with a weak D call TRBD1 (6 bases). The CDR3 contains 15 residues. Trimming stripped 6 bases from V and 0 bases from J, with 12 bases between. In germline, CDR1 is MNHNS, CDR2 SASEGT. CDR3 sequence (DNA): TGTGCCAGCAGGTCCACACAGGGCTCTGGAAACACCATATATTTT. This gives the protein CASRSTQGSGNTIYF.

This clonotype was counted a few times. The chain combines TRBV5-1 with TRBJ1-1, with a weak D call TRBD1 (6 bases). Germline-derived CDR1 and CDR2 are SGHRS and YFSETQ. Trimming removed 2 bases from V and 0 bases from J, with 11 bases in between. This CDR3 is built from 15 residues. CDR3 amino acids: CASSFNRDLNTEAFF. The CDR3 region has the DNA TGCGCCAGCAGCTTCAACAGGGATTTGAACACTGAAGCTTTCTTT.

This clonotype turned up a few times. This rearrangement joins TRBV6-1 to TRBJ2-6; D might be TRBD1 (6 bases). V dropped 7 bases and J dropped 1 base, with 14 bases sitting between them. The germline gives CDR1 MNHNS, CDR2 SASEGT. The CDR3 runs 16 residues. The CDR3 is CASKLSRGSGANVLTF. In DNA, the CDR3 is TGTGCCAGCAAGCTTTCCAGGGGATCTGGGGCCAACGTCCTGACTTTC.

This clonotype was detected a few times. This rearrangement joins TRBV6-1 to TRBJ2-7; D uncertain. The germline V gene has CDR1 MNHNS and CDR2 SASEGT. The V gene lost 0 bases and the J gene lost 3 bases, with 6 bases spanning the gap. The CDR3 length is 13 residues. The CDR3 DNA reads as TGTGCCAGCAGTGAAGCGGGATACTACGAGCAGTACTTC. Translation: CASSEAGYYEQYF.

This clonotype was detected only a few times. V usage is TRBV7-9 and J usage is TRBJ2-7; D gene ambiguous. V was clipped by 4 bases and J by 5 bases, with 12 bases between them. The CDR3 length is 13 residues. CDR1 and CDR2 from the germline V gene are SEHNR and FQNEAQ (reference sequence). CDR3 sequence (DNA): TGTGCCAGCAGCTGGAGCCCAAAGAACGAGCAGTACTTC. This encodes CASSWSPKNEQYF.

The genes are TRBV5-6 and TRBJ1-1; tentatively, D is TRBD1 (6 bases). The CDR3 contains 16 residues. CDR1 and CDR2 (germline): SGHDT, YYEEEE. V lost 5 bases to trimming and J lost 0 bases, with 17 bases between them. The CDR3 DNA follows: TGTGCCAGCAGTCAGATCGGGGGCAGTATGAACACTGAAGCTTTCTTT. Amino acid sequence: CASSQIGGSMNTEAFF.

The rearrangement uses TRBV12-3 or TRBV12-4 and TRBJ1-1, with a possible D match to TRBD1 (5 bases). The length of the CDR3 is 12 residues. V lost 8 bases and J 7 bases, leaving 14 bases between the germline ends. CDR3 amino acids: CASGRGYGEAFF. Here the CDR3 DNA reads TGTGCCAGCGGGAGGGGTTACGGTGAAGCTTTCTTT.

This clonotype has more than one count but fewer than ten. V is TRBV7-9 and J is TRBJ1-4, with TRBD1 identical over 7 bases. Looked up from germline, CDR1 is SEHNR and CDR2 is FQNEAQ (reference sequence). V lost 3 bases and J lost 10; bases outside the gene matches: 11. This CDR3 contains 15 residues. CDR3 loop: CASSLGTARTTKLFF. The CDR3 DNA sequence: TGTGCCAGCAGCTTGGGGACAGCTCGGACGACAAAACTGTTTTTT.

This clonotype was observed a handful of times. CDR3 bases: TGTGCCAGCAGTTCGGCGGGGAACTATGGCTACACCTTC. Translated, it gives CASSSAGNYGYTF. The rearrangement joins TRBV28 to TRBJ1-2; D remains unclear. The CDR3 is 13 residues long. V was cut by 4 bases and J by 2 bases, with 8 bases left in between. In germline, CDR1 is MDHEN, CDR2 SYDVKM.

This clonotype occurred a few times. The chain combines TRBV7-9 with TRBJ1-2; a possible D gene is TRBD1 (5 bases). CDR3 length: 15 amino acids. V dropped 3 bases and J dropped 4 bases, with 15 bases sitting between them. Germline V CDR1 and CDR2: SEHNR, FQNEAQ (reference sequence). The CDR3 DNA is TGTGCCAGCAGCTTCGACGATGACAGCATCTATGGCTACACCTTC. Translating it yields CASSFDDDSIYGYTF.

The chain employs TRBV20-1 and TRBJ2-2, with TRBD2 as a possible D gene (6 bases). This CDR3 is 12 amino acids long. Germline V gives CDR1 DFQATT, CDR2 SNEGSKA (reference sequence). The V end was cut by 5 bases, the J end by 4 bases, with 8 bases between. The CDR3: CSAGTFTGELFF. In nucleotides, the CDR3 is TGCAGTGCTGGGACTTTCACCGGGGAGCTGTTTTTT.

V is TRBV6-2 or TRBV6-3 and J is TRBJ2-4; tentative D call: TRBD1 (6 bases). Per the germline V gene, CDR1 is MNHEY and CDR2 is SVGEGT. The CDR3 covers 16 residues. V was shortened by 5 bases and J by 0 bases, with 14 bases between the two germline ends. The CDR3 DNA is TGTGCCAGCAGTCCCGTAGACAGGCTAGCCAAAAACATTCAGTACTTC. It encodes CASSPVDRLAKNIQYF.

The sample holds a few counts of this clonotype. The chain combines TRBV10-2 with TRBJ1-6; unclear D gene. CDR3 length equals 13 residues. V dropped 0 bases and J dropped 9 bases, with 6 bases sitting between them. Germline-derived CDR1 and CDR2 are WSHSY and SAAADI. The CDR3 region is CASSESRASPLHF. DNA of the CDR3: TGCGCCAGCAGTGAGTCGAGGGCTTCACCCCTCCACTTT.

This chain connects TRBV27 to TRBJ1-2, with 8 bases that match TRBD1. This CDR3 region has 14 residues. CDR1 and CDR2 (germline): MNHEY, SMNVEV (reference sequence). Unmatched junction bases numbered 7, after V lost 3 bases and J lost 7 bases. DNA of the CDR3: TGTGCCAGCAGTTTGGACAGGGAGGCTTCTGGCTACACCTTC. It encodes CASSLDREASGYTF.

This clonotype was seen more than once but under ten times. This chain joins TRBV2 and TRBJ1-5; D might be TRBD1 (6 bases). The CDR3 contains 14 residues. Between the trimmed V and J ends, which lost 2 bases and 6 bases, there was a span of 11 bases. Looked up from germline, CDR1 is SNHLY and CDR2 is FYNNEI. The CDR3 DNA follows: TGTGCCAGCAGTGAAAGGGGGGTCGGTCAGCCCCAGCATTTT. Translation gives CASSERGVGQPQHF.

This clonotype was observed a handful of times. CDR3 protein: CATSDFRPRQGSDTGELFF. The CDR3 bases are TGTGCCACCAGTGATTTCCGACCCCGCCAGGGGTCGGACACCGGGGAGCTGTTTTTT. This chain joins TRBV24-1 and TRBJ2-2; D perhaps matches TRBD1 (6 bases). V lost 1 base and J lost 3, with 20 bases in between. The germline CDR1 and CDR2 sequences are KGHDR and SFDVKD. The CDR3 totals 19 residues.

This clonotype has only one observation. This rearrangement joins TRBV7-8 to TRBJ2-1; perhaps TRBD2 as D (5 bases). The ends were cut back, 1 base at V and 13 bases at J, with 14 bases in the middle. Germline CDR1 is SGHVS and CDR2 is FQNEAQ. The CDR3 covers 13 residues. CDR3 DNA: TGTGCCAGCAGCTTAGGTAGCGAGGCTCGACAGTTCTTC. Protein: CASSLGSEARQFF. The full variable domain, with the rest looked up from reference TRBV7-8 and TRBJ2-1, is GAGVSQSPRYKVAKRGQDVALRCDPISGHVSLFWYQQALGQGPEFLTYFQNEAQLDKSGLPSDRFFAERPEGSVSTLKIQRTQQEDSAVYLCASSLGSEARQFFGPGTRLTVL.

The chain joins TRBV24-1 to TRBJ2-3; D remains unclear. Germline CDR1 reads KGHDR; CDR2 reads SFDVKD. Trimming removed 9 bases at V and 4 bases at J, with 16 bases between. The CDR3 spans 14 residues. CDR3 nucleotide sequence: TGTGCCACCTCGGGCGATTTACGACCAGATACGCAGTATTTT. Translation: CATSGDLRPDTQYF.

The chain joins TRBV20-1 to TRBJ2-7, with D maybe TRBD2 (5 bases). Germline-derived CDR1 and CDR2 are DFQATT and SNEGSKA (reference sequence). The V gene lost 6 bases and the J gene lost 5 bases, with 14 bases spanning the gap. This CDR3 spans 12 amino acids. The CDR3 here is CSALRPGNEQYF. The CDR3 DNA sequence: TGCAGTGCCCTACGGCCGGGAAACGAGCAGTACTTC.

In this sample, this clonotype turned up a few times. This chain connects TRBV21-1 to TRBJ1-2. TRBV21-1 is a listed pseudogene. CDR3 length: 15 residues. The CDR3 bases are TGTGCCAGCAGCAAAGCCGAACGGCGGAACTATGGCTACACCTTC. As protein: CASSKAERRNYGYTF.

The sample holds a few counts of this clonotype. V is TRBV20-1 and J is TRBJ2-7; perhaps TRBD2 as D (6 bases). Germline values: CDR1 DFQATT, CDR2 SNEGSKA (reference sequence). This CDR3 is built from 13 residues. V was clipped by 3 bases and J by 4 bases, with 13 bases between them. CDR3 protein: CSASLEGRYEQYF. The CDR3 DNA follows: TGCAGTGCTAGTCTTGAGGGGAGGTACGAGCAGTACTTC.